The subject of this entry is one T cell receptor beta chain. A modified ARM-PCR protocol with three rounds of nested PCR amplified TCRbeta. TCRdb redid the calling of the multiplex PCR reads with MiXCR, one entry per CDR3 protein. The sample has some 71,000 distinct CDR3 sequences, around 77% seen once. These data belong to a study of tumor and adjacent non-tumor tissue in lung cancer. No cell sorting was done before RNA was extracted from the tissue. Germline values: CDR1 MDHEN, CDR2 SYDVKM. V lost 2 bases and J lost 2, with 19 bases in between. The CDR3 contains 18 residues. Material for sequencing was lung tumor tissue. The sequence came from a woman in her thirties or forties with non-small cell lung cancer. The chain couples TRBV28 to TRBJ2-1; maybe TRBD2 (5 bases). The CDR3 reads CASSLPPLDLAAYNEQFF. CDR3 DNA sequence: TGTGCCAGCAGTTTACCCCCCCTAGACCTAGCCGCCTACAATGAGCAGTTCTTC.